This TCR beta chain emerged from a study of shared clonotypes between healthy human individuals. Study-wide points: The study generally estimated greater richness for naive than memory subsets.

The germline V gene encodes CDR1 MGHRA and CDR2 YSYEKL. The CDR3 consists of 17 residues. J was trimmed by 6 bases and V by 1 base; bases with no gene match: 13. Measured with immunoSEQ multiplex PCR; TCRdb has only the in-frame clones, and not every one. Counted here are under 2.5 million clones, 85% to 95% occurring once; the ten biggest clones make up approximately 0.4%. Turning to this clone: No antigen is known for it.

A CD45RA-negative memory subset and a CD45RA+ naive subset were separated from the CD4+ cells. The chain employs TRBV4-1 and TRBJ2-3; 7 nucleotides align to TRBD1. Sequencing was done on a sample of naive CD4+ T cells from PBMCs. Subset meaning: CD45RA+ positively selected. The TCR comes from a young man in good health. Some clones in this sample may be carry-over from other donors' samples. The CDR3 here is CASSQGFRQGFGDTQYF. The DNA of the CDR3 is TGCGCCAGCAGCCAAGGGTTTCGACAGGGTTTTGGGGATACGCAGTATTTT.